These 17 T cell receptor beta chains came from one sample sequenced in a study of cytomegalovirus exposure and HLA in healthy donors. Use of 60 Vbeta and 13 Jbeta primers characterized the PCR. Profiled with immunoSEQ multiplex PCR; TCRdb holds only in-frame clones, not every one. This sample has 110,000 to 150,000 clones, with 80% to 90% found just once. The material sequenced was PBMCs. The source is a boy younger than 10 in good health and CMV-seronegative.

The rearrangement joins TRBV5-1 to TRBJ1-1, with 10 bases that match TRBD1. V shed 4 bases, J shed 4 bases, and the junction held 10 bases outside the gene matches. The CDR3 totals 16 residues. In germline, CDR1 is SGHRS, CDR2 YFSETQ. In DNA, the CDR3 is TGCGCCAGCAGCCTATGGACAGGGGGGTCGAGCACTGAAGCTTTCTTT. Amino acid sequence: CASSLWTGGSSTEAFF.

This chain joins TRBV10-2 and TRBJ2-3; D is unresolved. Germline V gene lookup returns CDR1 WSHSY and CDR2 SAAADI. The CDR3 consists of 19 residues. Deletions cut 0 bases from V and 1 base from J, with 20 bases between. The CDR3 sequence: CASSESPRWSQIRTDTQYF. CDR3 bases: TGCGCCAGCAGTGAGTCGCCGCGTTGGAGTCAGATACGCACAGATACGCAGTATTTT.

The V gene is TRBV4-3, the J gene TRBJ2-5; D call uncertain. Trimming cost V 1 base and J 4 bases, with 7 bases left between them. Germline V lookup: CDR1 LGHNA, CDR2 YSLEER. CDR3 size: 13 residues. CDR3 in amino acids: CASSQGPGETQYF. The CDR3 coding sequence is TGCGCCAGCAGCCAAGGGCCGGGAGAGACCCAGTACTTC.

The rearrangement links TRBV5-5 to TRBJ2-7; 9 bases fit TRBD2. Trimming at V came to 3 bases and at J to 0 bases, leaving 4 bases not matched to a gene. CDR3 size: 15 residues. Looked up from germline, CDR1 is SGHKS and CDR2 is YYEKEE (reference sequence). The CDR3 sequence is CASSWTSASSYEQYF. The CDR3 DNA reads TGTGCCAGCAGCTGGACTAGCGCAAGCTCCTACGAGCAGTACTTC. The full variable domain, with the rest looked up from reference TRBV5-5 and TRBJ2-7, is DAGVTQSPTHLIKTRGQQVTLRCSPISGHKSVSWYQQVLGQGPQFIFQYYEKEERGRGNFPDRFSARQFPNYSSELNVNALLLGDSALYLCASSWTSASSYEQYFGPGTRLTVT.

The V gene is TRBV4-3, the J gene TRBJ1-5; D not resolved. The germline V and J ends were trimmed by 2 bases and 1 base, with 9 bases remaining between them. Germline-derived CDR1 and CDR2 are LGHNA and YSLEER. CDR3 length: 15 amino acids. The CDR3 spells CASSQTVRSNQPQHF. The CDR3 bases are TGCGCCAGCAGCCAAACAGTACGGAGCAATCAGCCCCAGCATTTT.

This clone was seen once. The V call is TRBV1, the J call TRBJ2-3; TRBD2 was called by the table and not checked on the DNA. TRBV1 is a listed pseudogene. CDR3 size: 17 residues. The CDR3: CTSSPPRGGRLTDTQYF. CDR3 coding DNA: TGCACCAGCAGCCCCCCCCGAGGCGGGAGGCTCACAGATACGCAGTATTTT.

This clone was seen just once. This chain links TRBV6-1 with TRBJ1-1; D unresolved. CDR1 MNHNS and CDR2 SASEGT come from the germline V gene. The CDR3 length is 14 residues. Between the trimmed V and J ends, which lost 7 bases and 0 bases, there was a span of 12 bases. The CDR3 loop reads CASNLGLMNTEAFF. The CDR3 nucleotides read TGTGCCAGCAACCTCGGACTAATGAACACTGAAGCTTTCTTT.

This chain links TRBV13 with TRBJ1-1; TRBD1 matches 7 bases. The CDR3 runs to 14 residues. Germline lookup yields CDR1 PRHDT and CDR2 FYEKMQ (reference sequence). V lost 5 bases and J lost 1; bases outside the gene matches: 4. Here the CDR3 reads CASSPDRANTEAFF. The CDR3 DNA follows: TGTGCCAGCAGCCCAGACAGGGCGAACACTGAAGCTTTCTTT.

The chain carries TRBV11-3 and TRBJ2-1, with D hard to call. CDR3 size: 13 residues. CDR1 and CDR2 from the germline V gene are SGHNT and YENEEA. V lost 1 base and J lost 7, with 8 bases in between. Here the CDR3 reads CASSLVRGNEQFF. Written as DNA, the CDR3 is TGTGCCAGCAGCTTAGTACGAGGAAATGAGCAGTTCTTC.

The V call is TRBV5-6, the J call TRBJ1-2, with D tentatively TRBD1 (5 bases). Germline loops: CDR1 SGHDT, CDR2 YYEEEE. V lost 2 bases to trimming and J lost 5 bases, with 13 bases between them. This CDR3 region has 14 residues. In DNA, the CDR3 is TGTGCCAGCAGCTTAGGACACGGAGTTTATGGCTACACCTTC. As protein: CASSLGHGVYGYTF.

The CDR3 bases are TGTGCCAGCAGCGTAGAGGGACTCTTTGCCAATGAGCAGTTCTTC. This gives the protein CASSVEGLFANEQFF. V and J are TRBV9 and TRBJ2-1; D is possibly TRBD2 (6 bases). The germline V gene has CDR1 SGDLS and CDR2 YYNGEE. The CDR3 loop spans 15 amino acids. Trimming removed 0 bases at V and 6 bases at J, with 13 bases between.

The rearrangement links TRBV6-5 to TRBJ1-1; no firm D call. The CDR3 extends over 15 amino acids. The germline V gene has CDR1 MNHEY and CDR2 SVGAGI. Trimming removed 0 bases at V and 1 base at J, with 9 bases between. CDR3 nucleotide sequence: TGTGCCAGCAGTTACTCGAGGTACGGGAACACTGAAGCTTTCTTT. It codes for CASSYSRYGNTEAFF.

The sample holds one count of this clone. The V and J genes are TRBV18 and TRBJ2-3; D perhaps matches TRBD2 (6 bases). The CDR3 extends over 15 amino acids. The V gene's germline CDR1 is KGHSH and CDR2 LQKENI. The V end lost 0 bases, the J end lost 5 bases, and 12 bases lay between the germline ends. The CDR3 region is CASSPPRGSLDTQYF. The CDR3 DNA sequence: TGTGCCAGCTCACCACCTCGGGGGTCCCTAGATACGCAGTATTTT. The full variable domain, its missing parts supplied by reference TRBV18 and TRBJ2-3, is NAGVMQNPRHLVRRRGQEARLRCSPMKGHSHVYWYRQLPEEGLKFMVYLQKENIIDESGMPKERFSAEFPKEGPSILRIQQVVRGDSAAYFCASSPPRGSLDTQYFGPGTRLTVL.

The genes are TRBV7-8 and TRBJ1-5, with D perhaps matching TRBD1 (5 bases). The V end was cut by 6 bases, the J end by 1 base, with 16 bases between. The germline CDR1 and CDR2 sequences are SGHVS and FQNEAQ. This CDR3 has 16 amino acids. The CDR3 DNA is TGTGCCAGCAGTCCCGCCCGGGCAGGGAGCAATCAGCCCCAGCATTTT. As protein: CASSPARAGSNQPQHF.

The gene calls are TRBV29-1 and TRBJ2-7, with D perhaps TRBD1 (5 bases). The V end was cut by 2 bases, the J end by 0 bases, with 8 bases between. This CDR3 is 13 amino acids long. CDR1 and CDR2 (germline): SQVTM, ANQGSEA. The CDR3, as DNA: TGCAGCGTTGAATCCACAGGCTCCTACGAGCAGTACTTC. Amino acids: CSVESTGSYEQYF.

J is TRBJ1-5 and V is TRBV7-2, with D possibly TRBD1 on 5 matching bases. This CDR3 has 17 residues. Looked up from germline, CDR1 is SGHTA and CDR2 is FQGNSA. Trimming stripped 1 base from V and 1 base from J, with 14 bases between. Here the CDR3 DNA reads TGTGCCAGCAGCTTAGTTGGCGGGGAGGGGAGCAATCAGCCCCAGCATTTT. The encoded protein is CASSLVGGEGSNQPQHF.

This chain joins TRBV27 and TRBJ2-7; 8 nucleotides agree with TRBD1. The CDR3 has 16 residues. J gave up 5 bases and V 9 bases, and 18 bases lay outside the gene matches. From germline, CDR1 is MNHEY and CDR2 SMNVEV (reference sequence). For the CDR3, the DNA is TGTGCCAGTGCCCCAGGGGGCGCACGGACCATCCACGAGCAGTACTTC. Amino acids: CASAPGGARTIHEQYF.